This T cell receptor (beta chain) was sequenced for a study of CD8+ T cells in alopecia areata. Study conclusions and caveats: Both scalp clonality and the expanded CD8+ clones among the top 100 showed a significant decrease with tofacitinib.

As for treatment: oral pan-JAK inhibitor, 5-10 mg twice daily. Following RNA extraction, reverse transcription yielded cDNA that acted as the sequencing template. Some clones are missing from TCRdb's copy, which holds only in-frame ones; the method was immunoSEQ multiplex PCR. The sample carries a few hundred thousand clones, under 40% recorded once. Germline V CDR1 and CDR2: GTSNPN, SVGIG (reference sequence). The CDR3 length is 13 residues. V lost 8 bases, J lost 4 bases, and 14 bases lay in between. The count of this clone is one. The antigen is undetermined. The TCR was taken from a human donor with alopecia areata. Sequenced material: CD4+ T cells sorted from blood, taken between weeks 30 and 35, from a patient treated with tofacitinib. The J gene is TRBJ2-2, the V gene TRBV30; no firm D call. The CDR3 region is CAASEEITGELFF. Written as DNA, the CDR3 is TGTGCCGCTAGTGAGGAAATCACCGGGGAGCTGTTTTTT.